This T cell receptor (beta chain) was captured in a study of spatial heterogeneity in lung cancer. Whole-study context: For the average unique TCR and UMI combination, more than eight occurrences appeared in raw reads.

This clonotype was seen ten or more times. Individually, TCR cDNA molecules were each labelled with a unique molecular identifier. TCRdb reanalysed the 5' RACE reads using MiXCR and keeps one entry per CDR3 protein. The table shows over 70,000 distinct CDR3 sequences, with roughly 8.9% occurring only once. Time point given: blood at routine non-recurrence follow-up after resection. From tumor, nontumor lung or frozen PBMC, whole RNA was taken unsorted for sequencing. V lost 7 bases to trimming and J lost 7 bases; unmatched junction nucleotides: 9. Germline loops: CDR1 SQVTM, CDR2 ANQGSEA. There are 13 residues in the CDR3.

This chain joins TRBV29-1 and TRBJ2-1, with 8 bases aligning to TRBD1. The source material was PBMCs, sampled at follow-up. This TCR derives from a female donor with early-stage non-small cell lung cancer. The CDR3: CSGGSRGHNEQFF. CDR3 coding DNA: TGCAGCGGAGGGAGCAGGGGGCATAATGAGCAGTTCTTC.